This record covers a single T cell receptor beta chain. This sample is drawn from a study of blood T cell repertoires in COVID-19. Authors' processing steps: From reference gene primer amplification, estimates of nucleated cell counts were derived. Using immunoSEQ multiplex PCR, the repertoire was profiled, and TCRdb retains in-frame clones only, with some absent. The V and J calls and clone size come from that table; D and trimming were worked out from the DNA. The data contain tens of thousands of clones, 91% of them singletons. The CDR3 is made up of 14 amino acids. The V segment lost 4 bases and the J segment 7 bases; nucleotides outside the gene matches: 8. Germline lookup yields CDR1 SGHRS and CDR2 YFSETQ.

The chain is built from TRBV5-1 and TRBJ2-1; TRBD2 aligns across 7 bases. Sequences were obtained from peripheral blood. This TCR derives from a woman between 45 and 60 years old in a cohort sampled during active COVID-19. CDR3 in DNA: TGCGCCAGCAGCGCGTTGACTAGCCAGAATGAGCAGTTCTTC. It encodes CASSALTSQNEQFF.